Below, 10 T cell receptor beta chains from the same sample are listed, as sequenced in a study of response to subunit inactivated influenza vaccine. TCRdb itself ran the RT-PCR reads through MiXCR, one entry per CDR3 protein. The sample contains about 830,000 distinct CDR3 sequences, under 20% of which appear only once. This material consisted of PBMCs from blood, taken around 5 days after vaccination. Receptors originate from a man aged 50-59 years who received an inactivated influenza vaccine.

This sequence joins TRBV10-3 and TRBJ2-3, with 13 nucleotides matching TRBD2. The CDR3 is 14 amino acids. Germline V gene sequence: CDR1 ENHRY, CDR2 SYGVKD. The CDR3 nucleotides are TGTGCGACTACTAGCGGGAGGGTCACAGATACGCAGTATTTT. It translates to CATTSGRVTDTQYF.

The chain combines TRBV20-1 with TRBJ1-4, with D unresolved. The CDR3 consists of 9 residues. Germline-derived CDR1 and CDR2 are DFQATT and SNEGSKA (reference sequence). The CDR3 region is CPAVGKLFF. The DNA of the CDR3 is TGCCCAGCGGTCGGAAAACTGTTTTTT.

The chain carries TRBV24-1 and TRBJ2-2, with 8 nucleotides matching TRBD1. Unmatched junction bases numbered 5, after V lost 5 bases and J lost 1 base. CDR1 and CDR2 (germline): KGHDR, SFDVKD. The CDR3 length is 16 residues. CDR3 amino acids: CATSGDRGQNTGELFF. The CDR3 bases are TGTGCCACCAGTGGCGACAGGGGTCAGAACACCGGGGAGCTGTTTTTT.

The table lists this clonotype with a few counts. The V and J genes are TRBV12-3 or TRBV12-4 and TRBJ2-5; weak D call: TRBD1 (6 bases). V was clipped by 5 bases and J by 5 bases, with 15 bases between them. This CDR3 comprises 14 residues. The chain's CDR3 is CASSGDMDGETQYF. CDR3 DNA sequence: TGTGCCAGCAGTGGGGACATGGATGGGGAGACCCAGTACTTC.

This clonotype was observed a handful of times. V gene TRBV7-2 combines with J gene TRBJ2-3, with D possibly matching TRBD2 (5 bases). CDR1 SGHTA and CDR2 FQGNSA come from the germline V gene. This CDR3 has 15 residues. Trimming pared 0 bases from V and 5 bases from J, leaving 12 bases between. The CDR3 DNA is TGTGCCAGCAGCTTAGCGGAAGTTAGCGTAGATACGCAGTATTTT. Its protein product is CASSLAEVSVDTQYF.

The V gene is TRBV5-1, the J gene TRBJ2-1; tentative D call: TRBD1 (5 bases). This CDR3 contains 17 residues. Germline CDR1 SGHRS, CDR2 YFSETQ. Trimming removed 4 bases at V and 0 bases at J, with 17 bases between. The CDR3 nucleotides are TGCGCCAGCAGCCCGACCCAGGGTGGCTTCTCCTACAATGAGCAGTTCTTC. This gives the protein CASSPTQGGFSYNEQFF.

This clonotype was counted between two and nine times. The rearrangement links TRBV9 to TRBJ2-4; D is perhaps TRBD1 or TRBD2 (6 bases each). Deletions cut 0 bases from V and 10 bases from J, with 17 bases between. Looked up from germline, CDR1 is SGDLS and CDR2 is YYNGEE. The CDR3 contains 15 residues. The CDR3 sequence: CASSVAPGAKEIQYF. The CDR3 region has the DNA TGTGCCAGCAGCGTAGCTCCGGGGGCCAAGGAGATTCAGTACTTC.

The J gene is TRBJ2-1, the V gene TRBV7-3; D not certain. V shed 5 bases and J shed 9 bases, with 14 bases lying between them. The germline gives CDR1 SGHTA, CDR2 FQGTGA. The CDR3 runs 13 residues. CDR3 nucleotides: TGTGCCAGCAGCCCTGACTCGTGGGGTGAGCAGTTCTTC. Encoded protein: CASSPDSWGEQFF. Together with reference TRBV7-3 and TRBJ2-1, the CDR3 gives the full variable domain: GAGVSQTPSNKVTEKGKYVELRCDPISGHTALYWYRQSLGQGPEFLIYFQGTGAADDSGLPNDRFFAVRPEGSVSTLKIQRTERGDSAVYLCASSPDSWGEQFFGPGTRLTVL.

This clonotype has a handful of counts. This CDR3 is CASSPESTSFYEQYF. The CDR3 DNA follows: TGTGCCAGCAGCCCCGAGAGTACATCATTCTACGAGCAGTACTTC. The gene calls are TRBV4-2 and TRBJ2-7; D gene ambiguous. V lost 4 bases and J 3 bases, leaving 16 bases between the germline ends. The CDR3 extends over 15 amino acids. Germline V lookup: CDR1 LGHNA, CDR2 YNFKEQ.

There are a few counts of this clonotype. The V gene is TRBV7-9, the J gene TRBJ1-2, with a weak D call TRBD1 (6 bases). V lost 1 base and J lost 6, with 15 bases in between. CDR3 length equals 15 residues. Per the germline V gene, CDR1 is SEHNR and CDR2 is FQNEAQ (reference sequence). CDR3 protein: CASSLGPRQAHGYTF. CDR3 nucleotides: TGTGCCAGCAGCTTAGGTCCGCGACAGGCTCATGGCTACACCTTC.